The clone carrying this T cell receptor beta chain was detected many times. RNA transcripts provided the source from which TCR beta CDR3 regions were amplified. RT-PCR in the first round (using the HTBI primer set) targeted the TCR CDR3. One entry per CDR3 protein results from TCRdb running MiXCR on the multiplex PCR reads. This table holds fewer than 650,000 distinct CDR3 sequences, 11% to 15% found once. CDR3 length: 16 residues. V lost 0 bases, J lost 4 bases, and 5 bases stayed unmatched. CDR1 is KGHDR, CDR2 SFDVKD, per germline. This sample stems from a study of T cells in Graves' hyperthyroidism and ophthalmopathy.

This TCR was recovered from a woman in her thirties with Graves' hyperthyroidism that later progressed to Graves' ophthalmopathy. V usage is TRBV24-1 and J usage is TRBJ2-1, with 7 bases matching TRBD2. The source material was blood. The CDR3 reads CATSDLSSGGYNEQFF. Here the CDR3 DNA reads TGTGCCACCAGTGATTTGTCTAGCGGAGGATACAATGAGCAGTTCTTC.